This T cell receptor (beta chain) was profiled in a study of shared clonotypes between healthy human individuals. Study-wide findings and caveats: Clonotypes not shared had lower generation probabilities than those common to all four donors.

Notes on this clone: What it recognizes is unknown.

Generated by immunoSEQ multiplex PCR, the TCRdb table keeps only in-frame clones and is missing some. The data contain 110,000 or so clones, 65% to 75% of them singletons. CDR1 and CDR2 from the germline V gene are MNHEY and SVGAGI. The CDR3 loop spans 13 amino acids. Trimming removed 6 bases from V and 6 bases from J, with 15 bases in between. The source of this sequence is a woman aged 25-40 years in good health. Material: memory CD8+ T cells sorted from blood. Specified subset: CD45RO+ cells pooled with CCR7-negative TemRA cells. The chain is built from TRBV6-5 and TRBJ2-7; D remains unclear. DNA for the CDR3: TGTGCCAGCAGCCCCGTAATGCCGGCCGAGCAGTACTTC. It encodes CASSPVMPAEQYF.